Described below is a single T cell receptor (beta chain) sequence and its context. TCRdb's table, derived via immunoSEQ multiplex PCR, lists solely in-frame clones and lacks some. In the table there are about 19,000 clones, 88% of which are singletons. These data come from a study of blood T cell repertoires in COVID-19. This CDR3 comprises 15 residues. Germline V gene sequence: CDR1 LNHDA, CDR2 SQIVND (reference sequence). The ends were cut back, 1 base at V and 6 bases at J, with 13 bases in the middle. The clonotype was recovered from a human donor in a cohort sampled during active COVID-19. The genes are TRBV19 and TRBJ2-1; tentatively, D is TRBD1 (5 bases). Sequenced: peripheral blood. The CDR3 nucleotides read TGTGCCAGTAGTATAGGACAGATTGAGAGCAATGAGCAGTTCTTC. Its protein is CASSIGQIESNEQFF.